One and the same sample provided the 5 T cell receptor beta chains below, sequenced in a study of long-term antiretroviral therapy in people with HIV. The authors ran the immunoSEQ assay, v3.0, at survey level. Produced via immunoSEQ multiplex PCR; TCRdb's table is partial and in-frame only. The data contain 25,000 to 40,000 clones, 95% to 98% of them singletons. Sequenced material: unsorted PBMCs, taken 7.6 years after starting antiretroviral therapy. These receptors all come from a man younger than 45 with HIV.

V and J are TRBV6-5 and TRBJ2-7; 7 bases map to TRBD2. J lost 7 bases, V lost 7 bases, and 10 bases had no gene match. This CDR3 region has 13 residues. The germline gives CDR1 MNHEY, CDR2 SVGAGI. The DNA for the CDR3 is TGTGCCAGCATCGAGCGGGATTCCCAGGAGCAGTACTTC. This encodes CASIERDSQEQYF.

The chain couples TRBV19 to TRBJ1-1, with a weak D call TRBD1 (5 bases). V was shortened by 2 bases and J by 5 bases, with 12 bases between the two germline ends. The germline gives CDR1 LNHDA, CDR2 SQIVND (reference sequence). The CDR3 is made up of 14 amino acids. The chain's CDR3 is CASSIRRGGTEAFF. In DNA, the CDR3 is TGTGCCAGTAGTATACGTCGGGGGGGGACTGAAGCTTTCTTT.

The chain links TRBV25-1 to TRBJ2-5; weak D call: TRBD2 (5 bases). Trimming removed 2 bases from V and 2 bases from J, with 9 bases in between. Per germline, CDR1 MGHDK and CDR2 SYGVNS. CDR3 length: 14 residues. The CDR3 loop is CASSEVGGQETQYF. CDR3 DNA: TGTGCCAGCAGTGAAGTCGGAGGTCAAGAGACCCAGTACTTC.

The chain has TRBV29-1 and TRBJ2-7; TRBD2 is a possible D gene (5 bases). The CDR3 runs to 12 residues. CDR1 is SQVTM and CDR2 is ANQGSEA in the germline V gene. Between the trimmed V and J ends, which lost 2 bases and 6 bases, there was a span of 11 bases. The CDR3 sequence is CSVESRVGEQYF. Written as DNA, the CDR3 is TGCAGCGTTGAATCGAGGGTCGGCGAGCAGTACTTC.

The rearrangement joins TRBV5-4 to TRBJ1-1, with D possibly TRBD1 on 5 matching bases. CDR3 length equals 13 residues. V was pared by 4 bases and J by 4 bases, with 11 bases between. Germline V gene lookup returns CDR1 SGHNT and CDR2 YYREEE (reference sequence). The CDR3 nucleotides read TGTGCCAGCAGCGCCGGGGGTGGCACTGAAGCTTTCTTT. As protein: CASSAGGGTEAFF.